A single sample is the source of the 24 T cell receptor beta chains below, sequenced in a study of blood T cell repertoires in COVID-19. Sequencing used immunoSEQ multiplex PCR; TCRdb keeps in-frame clones, though not all of them. The table lists about 130,000 clones, approximately 80% of them singletons. Sequenced material: peripheral blood. All receptors come from a man in his 70s with acute or convalescent COVID-19.

In this sample, this clone turned up once. The gene calls are TRBV18 and TRBJ1-2, with 9 bases aligning to TRBD1. In germline, CDR1 is KGHSH, CDR2 LQKENI. The CDR3 runs 17 residues. V dropped 3 bases and J dropped 1; count of bases not matched to a gene: 9. The CDR3 sequence: CASSPTGGLLINYGYTF. The CDR3 nucleotides are TGTGCCAGCTCACCCACAGGGGGCCTACTGATTAACTATGGCTACACCTTC. Supplemented by reference TRBV18 and TRBJ1-2, the full variable domain reads NAGVMQNPRHLVRRRGQEARLRCSPMKGHSHVYWYRQLPEEGLKFMVYLQKENIIDESGMPKERFSAEFPKEGPSILRIQQVVRGDSAAYFCASSPTGGLLINYGYTFGSGTRLTVV.

The chain couples TRBV21-1 to TRBJ2-1; the table's D call TRBD1 went unverified against the DNA. TRBV21-1 is reported as a pseudogene. The CDR3 runs 14 residues. CDR3 in amino acids: CASSVGQGRNEQFF. The CDR3, as DNA: TGTGCCAGCAGCGTAGGACAGGGAAGGAATGAGCAGTTCTTC.

The rearrangement joins TRBV19 to TRBJ1-3, with 8 positions matching TRBD1. CDR3 length equals 18 residues. Germline V gene data show CDR1 as LNHDA and CDR2 as SQIVND (reference sequence). V lost 2 bases and J lost 0; bases outside the gene matches: 9. DNA for the CDR3: TGTGCCAGTAGTATAAAAGGAGGGGACAGGCTCTCTGGAAACACCATATATTTT. This translates into CASSIKGGDRLSGNTIYF. Full variable domain (outside the CDR3, taken from reference TRBV19 and TRBJ1-3): DGGITQSPKYLFRKEGQNVTLSCEQNLNHDAMYWYRQDPGQGLRLIYYSQIVNDFQKGDIAEGYSVSREKKESFPLTVTSAQKNPTAFYLCASSIKGGDRLSGNTIYFGEGSWLTVV.

The V and J genes are TRBV29-1 and TRBJ1-2; 7 positions agree with TRBD1. V dropped 6 bases and J dropped 0; count of bases not matched to a gene: 4. Germline lookup yields CDR1 SQVTM and CDR2 ANQGSEA. This CDR3 has 13 amino acids. CDR3 DNA sequence: TGCAGCGTGGGGACAGCAGCTAACTATGGCTACACCTTC. This encodes CSVGTAANYGYTF.

The table lists this clone with a count of one. The rearrangement joins TRBV5-6 to TRBJ2-3; 10 nucleotides align to TRBD2. The CDR3 extends over 17 amino acids. The V and J ends lost 1 base and 2 bases, in that order; junction bases with no gene match: 7. Germline V CDR1 and CDR2: SGHDT, YYEEEE. The CDR3 coding sequence is TGTGCCAGCAGCTTGCAGGGTAGCGGGGGGTTCACAGATACGCAGTATTTT. It is translated as CASSLQGSGGFTDTQYF.

The chain has TRBV15 and TRBJ1-4; TRBD1 aligns across 8 bases. CDR3 size: 17 residues. Looked up from germline, CDR1 is LNHNV and CDR2 is YYDKDF (reference sequence). V lost 1 base and J lost 0; bases outside the gene matches: 4. CDR3 bases: TGTGCCACCAGCAGAGCGGGCAGGGGGCCAACTAATGAAAAACTGTTTTTT. Encoded protein: CATSRAGRGPTNEKLFF.

This chain's CDR3 is CASSFQLNTEAFF. The CDR3 nucleotides are TGTGCCAGCAGTTTCCAGTTGAACACTGAAGCTTTCTTT. This chain links TRBV12-3 or TRBV12-4 with TRBJ1-1; D is unresolved. This CDR3 spans 13 amino acids. Between the trimmed V and J ends, which lost 3 bases and 0 bases, there was a span of 5 bases.

The chain couples TRBV27 to TRBJ1-1; weak D call: TRBD1 (6 bases). CDR1 MNHEY and CDR2 SMNVEV come from the germline V gene (reference sequence). The CDR3 runs 15 residues. The V end was cut by 6 bases, the J end by 1 base, with 15 bases between. The CDR3 sequence: CASRRAGARNTEAFF. The CDR3 region has the DNA TGTGCCAGCAGGAGGGCGGGGGCGAGGAACACTGAAGCTTTCTTT.

The V and J genes are TRBV15 and TRBJ1-3; TRBD1 might be the D (5 bases). Germline loops: CDR1 LNHNV, CDR2 YYDKDF (reference sequence). Trimming cost V 3 bases and J 4 bases, with 10 bases left between them. The CDR3 length is 14 residues. The CDR3 region has the DNA TGTGCCACCAGCAGCAGGGAGGGCGGAAACACCATATATTTT. Protein product: CATSSREGGNTIYF.

For the CDR3, the DNA is TGTGCCAGCAGCCAAACCGGACAGGGGGCGCGGAACACTGAAGCTTTCTTT. Its translation: CASSQTGQGARNTEAFF. This chain links TRBV3-1 (or the pseudogene TRBV3-2) with TRBJ1-1, with 11 nucleotides matching TRBD1. The CDR3 extends over 17 amino acids. CDR1 is LGHDT and CDR2 is YNNKEL in the germline V gene (reference sequence). J lost 1 base, V lost 2 bases, and 6 bases had no gene match.

CDR3 bases: TGTGCCATCAGTTTGACAGGAAACTACGAGCAGTACTTC. Its translation: CAISLTGNYEQYF. This chain uses TRBV10-3 with TRBJ2-7; a weak D match, TRBD1 (6 bases). Germline CDR1 is ENHRY and CDR2 is SYGVKD. Trimming left V 5 bases short and J 3 bases short, with 11 bases between. The CDR3 length is 13 residues.

The rearrangement uses TRBV2 and TRBJ1-5; 7 nucleotides line up with TRBD1. The trim removed 8 bases at V and 6 bases at J, leaving 7 bases unmatched. CDR1 and CDR2 (germline): SNHLY, FYNNEI. The CDR3 covers 13 residues. The CDR3 DNA reads TGTGCCAGCCGACAGGGTTGGGGTCAGCCCCAGCATTTT. As protein: CASRQGWGQPQHF.

Note on this clone: One base away lies a much larger clone, so this may be a sequencing read error. Other DNA sequences in the sample encode the same CDR3. This chain uses TRBV15 with TRBJ2-5; 9 positions agree with TRBD2. V trimming: 8 bases; J trimming: 5 bases; junction bases outside the gene matches: 12. This CDR3 is 15 amino acids long. The germline CDR1 and CDR2 sequences are LNHNV and YYDKDF (reference sequence). The CDR3 sequence is CATGAGRGGFETQYF. The CDR3 DNA reads TGTGCCACCGGGGCGGGGCGGGGGGGCTTCGAGACCCAGTACTTC.

In regard to this clone: The junction does not match germline at one end; this may be a read error. The chain couples TRBV29-1 to TRBJ1-2; 11 bases are a match to TRBD1. The CDR3 consists of 14 residues. CDR1 and CDR2 (germline): SQVTM, ANQGSEA. CDR3 in amino acids: CSVEVGTGGHGYTF. The CDR3 coding sequence is TGCAGCGTCGAAGTGGGGACAGGGGGACATGGCTACACCTTC.

V and J are TRBV28 and TRBJ1-3; 7 bases are shared with TRBD1. There are 14 residues in the CDR3. The V segment lost 6 bases and the J segment 1 base; nucleotides outside the gene matches: 3. CDR1 is MDHEN, CDR2 SYDVKM, per germline. CDR3 DNA sequence: TGTGCCAGCAGGAAGGACAGGTCTGGAAACACCATATATTTT. This codes for CASRKDRSGNTIYF. The full variable domain, with the rest looked up from reference TRBV28 and TRBJ1-3, is DVKVTQSSRYLVKRTGEKVFLECVQDMDHENMFWYRQDPGLGLRLIYFSYDVKMKEKGDIPEGYSVSREKKERFSLILESASTNQTSMYLCASRKDRSGNTIYFGEGSWLTVV.

The table lists this clone with a count of one. This chain links TRBV6-5 with TRBJ1-5, with D tentatively TRBD1 (6 bases). The length of the CDR3 is 13 residues. The germline gives CDR1 MNHEY, CDR2 SVGAGI. V lost 10 bases, J lost 5 bases, and 15 bases lay in between. In DNA form, the CDR3 reads TGTGCCACCACGGGACAAATGGATCAGCCCCAGCATTTT. Encoded protein: CATTGQMDQPQHF.

CDR3 nucleotide sequence: TGCGCCAGCAGTGATTTGATGGCGGCCTCAAGCTCCTACGAGCAGTACTTC. Its protein is CASSDLMAASSSYEQYF. This chain uses TRBV10-2 with TRBJ2-7; D is uncertain. The CDR3 has 17 residues. Per the germline V gene, CDR1 is WSHSY and CDR2 is SAAADI. The ends were cut back, 3 bases at V and 0 bases at J, with 18 bases in the middle.

The rearrangement joins TRBV14 to TRBJ1-6; D is uncertain. Germline V gene data show CDR1 as SGHDN and CDR2 as FVKESK. V was trimmed by 2 bases and J by 9 bases, leaving 11 bases between them. The CDR3 consists of 14 residues. The CDR3 spells CASSQRPGISPLHF. CDR3 nucleotides: TGTGCCAGCAGCCAAAGGCCGGGTATTTCACCCCTCCACTTT.

The rearrangement joins TRBV28 to TRBJ2-5; D uncertain. The germline V gene has CDR1 MDHEN and CDR2 SYDVKM. The CDR3 is 13 residues long. Deletions cut 2 bases from V and 0 bases from J, with 4 bases between. The CDR3 sequence is CASSLLDQETQYF. CDR3 in DNA: TGTGCCAGCAGTTTACTAGACCAAGAGACCCAGTACTTC. Based on the CDR3 plus reference TRBV28 and TRBJ2-5, the full variable domain is DVKVTQSSRYLVKRTGEKVFLECVQDMDHENMFWYRQDPGLGLRLIYFSYDVKMKEKGDIPEGYSVSREKKERFSLILESASTNQTSMYLCASSLLDQETQYFGPGTRLLVL.

This chain connects TRBV4-1 to TRBJ2-7; 7 bases agree with TRBD2. CDR1 and CDR2 (germline): MGHRA, YSYEKL. With 0 bases clipped from V and 0 bases from J, the junction kept 5 bases outside the gene matches. CDR3 size: 16 residues. The CDR3 sequence: CASSQERDYSSYEQYF. CDR3 DNA: TGCGCCAGCAGCCAAGAAAGGGACTACTCCTCCTACGAGCAGTACTTC.

The chain links TRBV28 to TRBJ1-4, with D perhaps matching TRBD1 (6 bases). The length of the CDR3 is 14 residues. Per the germline V gene, CDR1 is MDHEN and CDR2 is SYDVKM. V was clipped by 6 bases and J by 6 bases, with 14 bases between them. The CDR3 protein is CASSWGTSHEKLFF. The CDR3 coding sequence is TGTGCCAGCAGCTGGGGGACAAGTCATGAAAAACTGTTTTTT.

V and J are TRBV29-1 and TRBJ2-5, with D tentatively TRBD2 (6 bases). The V and J ends lost 2 bases and 2 bases respectively, with 9 bases between them. CDR3 length: 13 amino acids. The germline V gene encodes CDR1 SQVTM and CDR2 ANQGSEA. The DNA of the CDR3 is TGCAGCGTTGAACCGGGGAGGCAAGAGACCCAGTACTTC. Its protein is CSVEPGRQETQYF.

The chain recombines TRBV19 with TRBJ2-7; the D gene is possibly TRBD1 (5 bases). CDR3 size: 13 residues. V was trimmed by 4 bases and J by 5 bases, leaving 12 bases between them. Germline V gene data show CDR1 as LNHDA and CDR2 as SQIVND (reference sequence). The CDR3 DNA reads TGTGCCAGTAGTACATTATCAGGGAACGAGCAGTACTTC. Translation gives CASSTLSGNEQYF.

This rearrangement joins TRBV6-5 to TRBJ1-5; 7 bases line up with TRBD1. The CDR3 has 15 amino acids. With V trimmed by 2 bases and J by 2 bases, 3 bases remained unmatched. The germline V gene encodes CDR1 MNHEY and CDR2 SVGAGI. CDR3 residues: CASSYRTGGNQPQHF. CDR3 DNA sequence: TGTGCCAGCAGTTACCGCACAGGGGGCAATCAGCCCCAGCATTTT.